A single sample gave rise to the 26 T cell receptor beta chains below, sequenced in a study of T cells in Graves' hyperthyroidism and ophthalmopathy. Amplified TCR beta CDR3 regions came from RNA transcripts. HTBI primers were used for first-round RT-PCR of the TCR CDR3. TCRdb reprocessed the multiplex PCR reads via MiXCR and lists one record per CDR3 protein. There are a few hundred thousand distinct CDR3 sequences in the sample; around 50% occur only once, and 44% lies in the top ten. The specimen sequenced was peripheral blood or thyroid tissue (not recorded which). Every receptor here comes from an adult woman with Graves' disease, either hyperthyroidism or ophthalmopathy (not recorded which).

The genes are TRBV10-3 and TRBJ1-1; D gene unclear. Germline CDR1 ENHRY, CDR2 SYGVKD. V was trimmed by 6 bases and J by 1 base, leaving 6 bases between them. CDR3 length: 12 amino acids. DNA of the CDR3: TGTGCCATCAGCCAAAGGAACACTGAAGCTTTCTTT. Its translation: CAISQRNTEAFF.

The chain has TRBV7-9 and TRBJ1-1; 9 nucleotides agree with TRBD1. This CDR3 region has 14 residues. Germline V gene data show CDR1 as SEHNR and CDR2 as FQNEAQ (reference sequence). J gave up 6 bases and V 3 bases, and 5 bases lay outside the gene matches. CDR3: CASSLTGGESEAFF. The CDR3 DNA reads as TGTGCCAGCAGCTTGACAGGGGGGGAATCTGAAGCTTTCTTT.

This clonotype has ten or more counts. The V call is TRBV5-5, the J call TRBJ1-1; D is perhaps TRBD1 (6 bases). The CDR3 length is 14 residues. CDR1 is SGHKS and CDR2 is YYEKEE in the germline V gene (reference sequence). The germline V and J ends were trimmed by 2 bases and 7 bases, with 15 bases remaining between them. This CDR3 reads CASSLTGQIGEAFF. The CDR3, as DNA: TGTGCCAGCAGCTTAACAGGGCAGATCGGTGAAGCTTTCTTT.

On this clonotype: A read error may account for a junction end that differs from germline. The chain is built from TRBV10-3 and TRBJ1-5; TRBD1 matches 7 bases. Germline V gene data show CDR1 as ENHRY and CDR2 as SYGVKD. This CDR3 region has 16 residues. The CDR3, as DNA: TGTGCCACCAGTGACTCCGGACAGGCTAGGGGTCAGCCCCAGCATTTT. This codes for CATSDSGQARGQPQHF.

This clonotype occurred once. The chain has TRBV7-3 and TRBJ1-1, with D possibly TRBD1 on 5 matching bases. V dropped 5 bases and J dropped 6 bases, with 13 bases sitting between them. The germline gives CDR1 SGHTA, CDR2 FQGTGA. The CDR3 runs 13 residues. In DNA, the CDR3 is TGTGCCAGCAGCCCGGGGCAGGGTGCTGAAGCTTTCTTT. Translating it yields CASSPGQGAEAFF.

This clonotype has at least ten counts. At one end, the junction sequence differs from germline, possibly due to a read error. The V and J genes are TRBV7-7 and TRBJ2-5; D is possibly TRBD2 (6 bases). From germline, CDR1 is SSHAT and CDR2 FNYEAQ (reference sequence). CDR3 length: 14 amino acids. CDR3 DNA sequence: TGTGCTAGCAGCTTGGGAGGAGACCAAGAGACCCAGTACTTC. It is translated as CASSLGGDQETQYF.

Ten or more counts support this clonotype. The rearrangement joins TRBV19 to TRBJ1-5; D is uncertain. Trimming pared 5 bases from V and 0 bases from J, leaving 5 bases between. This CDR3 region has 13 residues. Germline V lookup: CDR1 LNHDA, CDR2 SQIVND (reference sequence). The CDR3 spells CASSFNSNQPQHF. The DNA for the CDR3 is TGTGCCAGTAGTTTTAATAGCAATCAGCCCCAGCATTTT.

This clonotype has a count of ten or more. The CDR3 protein is CASSLASNTGELFF. Written as DNA, the CDR3 is TGTGCCAGCAGCTTAGCGAGCAACACCGGGGAGCTGTTTTTT. The rearrangement uses TRBV7-9 and TRBJ2-2; D remains unclear. V was trimmed by 0 bases and J by 2 bases, leaving 4 bases between them. Germline values: CDR1 SEHNR, CDR2 FQNEAQ (reference sequence). This CDR3 has 14 residues.

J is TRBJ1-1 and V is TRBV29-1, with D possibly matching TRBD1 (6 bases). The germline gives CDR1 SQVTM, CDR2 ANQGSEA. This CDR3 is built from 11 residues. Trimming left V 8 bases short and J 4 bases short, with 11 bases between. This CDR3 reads CSLEGGTEAFF. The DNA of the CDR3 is TGCAGCTTGGAAGGGGGCACTGAAGCTTTCTTT.

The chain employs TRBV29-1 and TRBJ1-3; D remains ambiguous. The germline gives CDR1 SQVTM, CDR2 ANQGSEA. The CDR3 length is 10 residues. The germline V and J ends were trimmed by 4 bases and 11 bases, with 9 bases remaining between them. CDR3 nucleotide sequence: TGCAGCGTTGGGCGAGACTCCATATATTTT. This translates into CSVGRDSIYF. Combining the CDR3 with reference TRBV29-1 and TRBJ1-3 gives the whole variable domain SAVISQKPSRDICQRGTSLTIQCQVDSQVTMMFWYRQQPGQSLTLIATANQGSEATYESGFVIDKFPISRPNLTFSTLTVSNMSPEDSSIYLCSVGRDSIYFGEGSWLTVV.

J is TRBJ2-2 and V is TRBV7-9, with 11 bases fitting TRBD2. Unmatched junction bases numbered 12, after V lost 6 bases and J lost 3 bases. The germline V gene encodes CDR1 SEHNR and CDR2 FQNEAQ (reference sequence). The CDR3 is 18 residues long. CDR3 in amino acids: CASSGVTSGRGYTGELFF. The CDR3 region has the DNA TGTGCCAGCAGTGGGGTAACTAGCGGGAGAGGATACACCGGGGAGCTGTTTTTT.

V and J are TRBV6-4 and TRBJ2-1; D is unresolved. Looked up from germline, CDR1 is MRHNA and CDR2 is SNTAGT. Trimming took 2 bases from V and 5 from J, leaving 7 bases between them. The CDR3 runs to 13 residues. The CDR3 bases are TGTGCCAGCAGTGACGGGCGAGACAATGAGCAGTTCTTC. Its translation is CASSDGRDNEQFF.

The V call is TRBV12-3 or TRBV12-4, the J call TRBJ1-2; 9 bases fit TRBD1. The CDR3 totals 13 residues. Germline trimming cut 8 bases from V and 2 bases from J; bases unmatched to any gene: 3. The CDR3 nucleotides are TGTGCCAGCGGGGGGACAGGGAACTATGGCTACACCTTC. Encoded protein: CASGGTGNYGYTF.

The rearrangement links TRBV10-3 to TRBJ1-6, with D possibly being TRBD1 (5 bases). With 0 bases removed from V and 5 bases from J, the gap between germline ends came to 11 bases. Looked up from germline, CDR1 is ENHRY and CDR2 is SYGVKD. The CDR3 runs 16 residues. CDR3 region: CAISESSGANNSPLHF. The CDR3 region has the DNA TGTGCCATCAGTGAGTCGAGCGGGGCGAATAATTCACCCCTCCACTTT.

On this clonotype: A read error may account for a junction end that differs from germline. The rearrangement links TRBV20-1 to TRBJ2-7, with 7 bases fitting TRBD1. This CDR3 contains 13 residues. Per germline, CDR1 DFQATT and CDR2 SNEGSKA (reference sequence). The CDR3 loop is CSAKGARVYGQYF. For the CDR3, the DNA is TGCAGTGCTAAGGGGGCCAGGGTCTACGGGCAGTACTTC.

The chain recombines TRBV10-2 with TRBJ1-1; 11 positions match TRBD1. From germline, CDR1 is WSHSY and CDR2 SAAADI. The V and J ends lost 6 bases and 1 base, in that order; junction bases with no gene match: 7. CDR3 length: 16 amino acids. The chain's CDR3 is CASREGQGARNTEAFF. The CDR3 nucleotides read TGCGCCAGCAGGGAAGGACAGGGGGCGCGGAACACTGAAGCTTTCTTT.

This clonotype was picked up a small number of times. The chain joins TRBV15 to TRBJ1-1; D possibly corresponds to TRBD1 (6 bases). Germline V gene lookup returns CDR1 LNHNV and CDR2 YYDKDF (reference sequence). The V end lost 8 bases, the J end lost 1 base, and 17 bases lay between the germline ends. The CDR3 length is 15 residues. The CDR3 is CATGTTGWGNTEAFF. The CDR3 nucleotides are TGTGCCACCGGAACTACAGGGTGGGGGAACACTGAAGCTTTCTTT.

This chain's CDR3 is CASSQDLRSVNSPLHF. DNA of the CDR3: TGTGCCAGCAGCCAAGATCTCCGTTCCGTGAATTCACCCCTCCACTTT. The gene calls are TRBV14 and TRBJ1-6, with no clear D. The CDR3 length is 16 residues. The ends were cut back, 0 bases at V and 7 bases at J, with 13 bases in the middle. In germline, CDR1 is SGHDN, CDR2 FVKESK.

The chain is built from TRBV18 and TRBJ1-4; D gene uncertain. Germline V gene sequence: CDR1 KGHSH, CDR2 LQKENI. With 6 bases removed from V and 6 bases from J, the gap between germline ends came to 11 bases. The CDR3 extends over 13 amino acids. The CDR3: CASSPGFDEKLFF. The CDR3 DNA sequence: TGTGCCAGCTCGCCAGGATTTGATGAAAAACTGTTTTTT.

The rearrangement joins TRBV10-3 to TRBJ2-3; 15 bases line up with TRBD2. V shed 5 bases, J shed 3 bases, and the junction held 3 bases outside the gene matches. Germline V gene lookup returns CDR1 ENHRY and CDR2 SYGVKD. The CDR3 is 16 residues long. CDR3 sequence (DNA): TGTGCCATCAGTACGGGACTAGCGGGAGGTACAGATACGCAGTATTTT. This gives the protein CAISTGLAGGTDTQYF.

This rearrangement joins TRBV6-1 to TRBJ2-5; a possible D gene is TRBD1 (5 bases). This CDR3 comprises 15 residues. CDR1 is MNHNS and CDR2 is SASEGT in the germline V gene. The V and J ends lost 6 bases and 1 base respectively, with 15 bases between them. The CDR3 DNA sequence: TGTGCCAGCAGCCCGTGGACACAGACCCAAGAGACCCAGTACTTC. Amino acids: CASSPWTQTQETQYF.

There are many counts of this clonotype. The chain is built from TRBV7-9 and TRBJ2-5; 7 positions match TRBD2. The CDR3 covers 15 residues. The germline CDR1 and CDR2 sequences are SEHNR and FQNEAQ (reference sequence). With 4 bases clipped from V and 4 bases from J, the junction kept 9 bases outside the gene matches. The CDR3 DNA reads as TGTGCCAGCAGCTCCAGCTGGAGGGAGGGAGAGACCCAGTACTTC. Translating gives CASSSSWREGETQYF.

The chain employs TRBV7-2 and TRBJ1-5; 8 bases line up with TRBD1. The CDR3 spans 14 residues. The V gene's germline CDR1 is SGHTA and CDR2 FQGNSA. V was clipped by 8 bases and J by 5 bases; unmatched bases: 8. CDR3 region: CASGTSGGHQPQHF. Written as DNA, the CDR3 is TGTGCCAGCGGGACCTCAGGGGGCCATCAGCCCCAGCATTTT.

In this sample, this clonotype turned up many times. This CDR3 is CASNVFPGQGTSPLHF. The CDR3 DNA reads as TGTGCCAGCAACGTTTTCCCGGGACAGGGGACTTCACCCCTCCACTTT. The chain links TRBV5-6 to TRBJ1-6; 10 bases are shared with TRBD1. This CDR3 is built from 16 residues. The germline V gene encodes CDR1 SGHDT and CDR2 YYEEEE. Trimming removed 6 bases from V and 9 bases from J; junction bases left unmatched: 12.

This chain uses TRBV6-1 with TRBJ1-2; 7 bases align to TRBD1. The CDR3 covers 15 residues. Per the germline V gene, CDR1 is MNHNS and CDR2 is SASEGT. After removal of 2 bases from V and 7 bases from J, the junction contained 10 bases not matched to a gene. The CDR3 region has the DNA TGTGCCAGCAGTGAATTGGGCAGGGGGTACGGTGGCTACACCTTC. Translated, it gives CASSELGRGYGGYTF.

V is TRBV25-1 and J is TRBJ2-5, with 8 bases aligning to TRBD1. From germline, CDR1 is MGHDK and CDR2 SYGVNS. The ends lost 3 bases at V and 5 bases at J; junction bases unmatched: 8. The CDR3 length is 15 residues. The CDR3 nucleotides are TGTGCCAGCAGTGAGTGGACAGGGAAGGGCGAGACCCAGTACTTC. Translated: CASSEWTGKGETQYF.